These 27 T cell receptor beta chains originate from one sample sequenced in a study of Graves' ophthalmopathy and Graves' hyperthyroidism. The authors amplified TCR beta CDR3 regions from RNA transcripts. After a first-round RT-PCR with HTBI primers, a second-round multiplex PCR was run. TCRdb independently ran MiXCR on the multiplex PCR reads; one entry per CDR3 protein. The repertoire holds fewer than 400,000 distinct CDR3 sequences, with about a sixth as singletons. Sequencing was performed on peripheral blood. These TCRs come from a woman aged 18-35 years with Graves' ophthalmopathy.

This clonotype appeared many times. The chain joins TRBV28 to TRBJ2-5; no firm D call. Germline CDR1 and CDR2: MDHEN and SYDVKM. V dropped 1 base and J dropped 12 bases, with 15 bases sitting between them. CDR3 size: 13 residues. CDR3 bases: TGTGCCAGCAGTTTATTTGGGTTGGGTTACAAGTACTTC. Amino acids: CASSLFGLGYKYF.

This clonotype was seen ten or more times. The J gene is TRBJ2-2, the V gene TRBV28, with 8 bases identical to TRBD1. The CDR3 runs 16 residues. J was trimmed by 13 bases and V by 1 base; bases with no gene match: 14. Germline V lookup: CDR1 MDHEN, CDR2 SYDVKM. CDR3 coding DNA: TGTGCCAGCAGTTTATCAGAACACATGGGACAGGAAGGGCTGTTTTTT. Translation gives CASSLSEHMGQEGLFF.

Only a few counts were recorded for this clonotype. The genes are TRBV20-1 and TRBJ2-7, with D possibly being TRBD1 (5 bases). With 0 bases removed from V and 2 bases from J, the gap between germline ends came to 14 bases. Germline values: CDR1 DFQATT, CDR2 SNEGSKA (reference sequence). The CDR3 contains 15 residues. The CDR3 region is CSARDVKGLPYEQYF. CDR3 DNA sequence: TGCAGTGCTAGAGATGTTAAGGGGCTCCCCTACGAGCAGTACTTC.

This clonotype was counted ten times or more. The V call is TRBV27, the J call TRBJ1-2; TRBD1 is a possible D gene (6 bases). The CDR3 loop spans 17 amino acids. The ends were cut back, 3 bases at V and 2 bases at J, with 19 bases in the middle. CDR1 is MNHEY and CDR2 is SMNVEV in the germline V gene (reference sequence). Here the CDR3 reads CASSLSLRDTFNYGYTF. The CDR3 DNA reads as TGTGCCAGCAGTTTGTCCCTCCGGGACACATTCAACTATGGCTACACCTTC.

This clonotype was found many times. V and J are TRBV12-3 or TRBV12-4 and TRBJ2-6, with D possibly matching TRBD1 (6 bases). The V end was cut by 5 bases, the J end by 3 bases, with 14 bases between. The CDR3 runs to 16 residues. CDR3: CASSLRWGLGANVLTF. CDR3 nucleotide sequence: TGTGCCAGCAGTCTTAGGTGGGGGCTTGGGGCCAACGTCCTGACTTTC.

Many counts were recorded for this clonotype. The chain combines TRBV9 with TRBJ1-3, with D possibly being TRBD1 (5 bases). Trimming cost V 3 bases and J 4 bases, with 14 bases left between them. The CDR3 sequence is 15 residues long. Looked up from germline, CDR1 is SGDLS and CDR2 is YYNGEE. This chain's CDR3 is CASSAADRTGNTIYF. The CDR3 region has the DNA TGTGCCAGCAGCGCGGCGGACCGGACAGGAAACACCATATATTTT.

Ten or more counts support this clonotype. This CDR3 is CASSYVGRGGNMNTEAFF. The CDR3 bases are TGTGCCAGCAGTTACGTCGGAAGGGGTGGGAACATGAACACTGAAGCTTTCTTT. This chain joins TRBV6-2 or TRBV6-3 and TRBJ1-1, with D possibly TRBD1 on 5 matching bases. The CDR3 has 18 amino acids. Trimming took off 2 bases at V and 0 bases at J, with 19 bases between the two ends. CDR1 and CDR2 (germline): MNHEY, SVGEGT.

This clonotype was seen ten or more times. The chain recombines TRBV5-1 with TRBJ1-1; a possible D gene is TRBD1 (6 bases). The CDR3 has 14 amino acids. The ends were cut back, 1 base at V and 1 base at J, with 8 bases in the middle. Germline loops: CDR1 SGHRS, CDR2 YFSETQ. CDR3 sequence reads: CASSLKGGNTEAFF. The CDR3 region has the DNA TGCGCCAGCAGCTTGAAAGGGGGGAACACTGAAGCTTTCTTT.

This clonotype was observed many times. The V call is TRBV19, the J call TRBJ1-5; no definite D call. Germline CDR1 and CDR2: LNHDA and SQIVND (reference sequence). Trimming removed 8 bases from V and 4 bases from J, with 12 bases in between. This CDR3 has 13 residues. The CDR3 region is CASSQIPNQPQHF. The CDR3 region has the DNA TGTGCCAGTTCTCAGATCCCTAATCAGCCCCAGCATTTT.

This clonotype was counted many times. CDR3 protein: CASSIRTEHSNQPQHF. The DNA of the CDR3 is TGTGCCAGTAGTATCCGGACAGAACATAGCAATCAGCCCCAGCATTTT. The chain is built from TRBV19 and TRBJ1-5, with D maybe TRBD1 (6 bases). Trimming took off 3 bases at V and 0 bases at J, with 12 bases between the two ends. CDR1 is LNHDA and CDR2 is SQIVND in the germline V gene (reference sequence). The CDR3 runs to 16 residues.

This chain joins TRBV6-1 and TRBJ1-5; D unresolved. There are 13 residues in the CDR3. Trimming took 6 bases from V and 7 from J, leaving 13 bases between them. Germline V CDR1 and CDR2: MNHNS, SASEGT. The CDR3 bases are TGTGCCAGCAGGGGCAGCCGCAGCCAGCCCCAGCATTTT. It specifies CASRGSRSQPQHF.

This clonotype was seen repeatedly, ten times or more. The chain has TRBV20-1 and TRBJ1-5; 8 bases fit TRBD1. V shed 8 bases, J shed 9 bases, and the junction held 6 bases outside the gene matches. The CDR3 spans 11 residues. Germline CDR1 DFQATT, CDR2 SNEGSKA (reference sequence). The CDR3 reads CSTGGIGPQHF. As DNA, the CDR3 is TGCAGTACAGGGGGGATAGGGCCCCAGCATTTT.

This clonotype showed up many times. The chain links TRBV24-1 to TRBJ1-5; possibly TRBD1 for D (5 bases). From germline, CDR1 is KGHDR and CDR2 SFDVKD. CDR3 length equals 13 residues. V lost 9 bases and J 4 bases, leaving 12 bases between the germline ends. This chain's CDR3 is CATQGSLNQPQHF. The CDR3 DNA follows: TGTGCCACCCAGGGCAGTTTGAATCAGCCCCAGCATTTT.

The CDR3 DNA sequence: TGCGCCAGCGCAAGACTAGCGGGAGGCCACATCCATCTGTACTTC. Translated, it gives CASARLAGGHIHLYF. The chain is built from TRBV10-1 and TRBJ2-7; 13 positions match TRBD2. In germline, CDR1 is WNHNN, CDR2 SYGVQD (reference sequence). This CDR3 has 15 residues. J was trimmed by 12 bases and V by 8 bases; bases with no gene match: 16.

This clonotype occurred many times. The chain employs TRBV6-2 or TRBV6-3 and TRBJ1-1, with TRBD1 as a possible D gene (5 bases). The germline V and J ends were trimmed by 7 bases and 4 bases, with 10 bases remaining between them. Germline values: CDR1 MNHEY, CDR2 SVGEGT. The CDR3 is made up of 12 amino acids. The CDR3 is CASTTGGTEAFF. CDR3 in DNA: TGTGCCAGCACCACGGGGGGCACTGAAGCTTTCTTT.

This clonotype was picked up many times. The CDR3, as DNA: TGTGCCAGCAGCTCATACCCGTTGGGACCATTGGTCGGGGAGCTGTTTTTT. Translated, it gives CASSSYPLGPLVGELFF. The genes are TRBV6-2 or TRBV6-3 and TRBJ2-2, with D perhaps matching TRBD1 or TRBD2 (5 bases each). The germline gives CDR1 MNHEY, CDR2 SVGEGT. CDR3 length equals 17 residues. The V end was cut by 6 bases, the J end by 7 bases, with 24 bases between.

This clonotype was counted ten times or more. The rearrangement joins TRBV20-1 to TRBJ1-2, with D maybe TRBD1 (6 bases). V dropped 3 bases and J dropped 1 base, with 9 bases sitting between them. Germline CDR1 is DFQATT and CDR2 is SNEGSKA (reference sequence). The CDR3 runs to 13 residues. The DNA of the CDR3 is TGCAGTGCTAGGGACAGTCTTAACTATGGCTACACCTTC. This sequence encodes CSARDSLNYGYTF.

This rearrangement joins TRBV28 to TRBJ1-1, with D perhaps matching TRBD1 (6 bases). Between the trimmed V and J ends, which lost 2 bases and 4 bases, there was a span of 14 bases. Germline V gene lookup returns CDR1 MDHEN and CDR2 SYDVKM. The CDR3 runs to 15 residues. CDR3 DNA: TGTGCCAGCAGTTTACTCAGGGGTAGAGGCACTGAAGCTTTCTTT. Translation: CASSLLRGRGTEAFF. The full variable domain, completed using reference TRBV28 and TRBJ1-1, is DVKVTQSSRYLVKRTGEKVFLECVQDMDHENMFWYRQDPGLGLRLIYFSYDVKMKEKGDIPEGYSVSREKKERFSLILESASTNQTSMYLCASSLLRGRGTEAFFGQGTRLTVV.

This clonotype was seen a handful of times. The CDR3 loop is CASSLALQRTEAFF. The CDR3 region has the DNA TGTGCCAGCAGTTTAGCTCTACAGAGAACTGAAGCTTTCTTT. The chain joins TRBV12-3 or TRBV12-4 to TRBJ1-1; D is ambiguous. The CDR3 is 14 residues long. The germline V and J ends were trimmed by 0 bases and 5 bases, with 10 bases remaining between them.

There are many counts of this clonotype. V and J are TRBV30 and TRBJ2-5; unclear D gene. From germline, CDR1 is GTSNPN and CDR2 SVGIG (reference sequence). The germline V and J ends were trimmed by 3 bases and 1 base, with 9 bases remaining between them. The CDR3 contains 13 residues. The CDR3 sequence: CAWRRFAQETQYF. Here the CDR3 DNA reads TGTGCCTGGAGAAGGTTCGCCCAAGAGACCCAGTACTTC. Full variable domain (remainder filled in from reference TRBV30 and TRBJ2-5): SQTIHQWPATLVQPVGSPLSLECTVEGTSNPNLYWYRQAAGRGLQLLFYSVGIGQISSEVPQNLSASRPQDRQFILSSKKLLLSDSGFYLCAWRRFAQETQYFGPGTRLLVL.

This clonotype was observed at least ten times. The V gene is TRBV6-5, the J gene TRBJ2-2, with 7 bases that match TRBD1. Germline CDR1 reads MNHEY; CDR2 reads SVGAGI. V trimming: 4 bases; J trimming: 1 base; junction bases outside the gene matches: 3. The CDR3 extends over 15 amino acids. CDR3 nucleotide sequence: TGTGCCAGCAGTTCGGACAGGCAGAACACCGGGGAGCTGTTTTTT. Translated, it gives CASSSDRQNTGELFF.

The chain couples TRBV30 to TRBJ1-2; D remains ambiguous. V dropped 2 bases and J dropped 5 bases, with 12 bases sitting between them. This CDR3 contains 13 residues. Germline V lookup: CDR1 GTSNPN, CDR2 SVGIG (reference sequence). Here the CDR3 DNA reads TGTGCCTGGAGTCCAGGCTCTCTGTATGGCTACACCTTC. It is translated as CAWSPGSLYGYTF. The full variable domain, with the rest looked up from reference TRBV30 and TRBJ1-2, is SQTIHQWPATLVQPVGSPLSLECTVEGTSNPNLYWYRQAAGRGLQLLFYSVGIGQISSEVPQNLSASRPQDRQFILSSKKLLLSDSGFYLCAWSPGSLYGYTFGSGTRLTVV.

The chain couples TRBV27 to TRBJ1-6, with 7 bases lining up with TRBD1. Germline V CDR1 and CDR2: MNHEY, SMNVEV (reference sequence). This CDR3 is 17 amino acids long. The V and J ends lost 6 bases and 7 bases, in that order; junction bases with no gene match: 15. The CDR3 region has the DNA TGTGCCAGCAGCCTACCGGTCGACAGGGCTCGAAATTCACCCCTCCACTTT. Residues: CASSLPVDRARNSPLHF.

This clonotype was counted at least ten times. The chain joins TRBV2 to TRBJ1-5; D might be TRBD1 (5 bases). CDR3 length equals 13 residues. The V end was cut by 6 bases, the J end by 4 bases, with 10 bases between. Looked up from germline, CDR1 is SNHLY and CDR2 is FYNNEI. In DNA, the CDR3 is TGTGCCAGCAGGCGGGACTTAAATCAGCCCCAGCATTTT. Its translation: CASRRDLNQPQHF.

This clonotype was counted ten times or more. This sequence joins TRBV29-1 and TRBJ2-6; TRBD2 is a possible D gene (6 bases). The V gene's germline CDR1 is SQVTM and CDR2 ANQGSEA. V lost 6 bases to trimming and J lost 3 bases, with 18 bases between them. This CDR3 comprises 16 residues. The CDR3 DNA reads as TGCAGCGTCAGAACCGGCGGGGCTGGTGGGGCCAACGTCCTGACTTTC. Translated, it gives CSVRTGGAGGANVLTF.

The V and J genes are TRBV30 and TRBJ2-7; TRBD1 aligns across 11 bases. Trimming removed 1 base from V and 5 bases from J; junction bases left unmatched: 4. This CDR3 is 14 amino acids long. CDR1 and CDR2 (germline): GTSNPN, SVGIG (reference sequence). CDR3 sequence (DNA): TGTGCCTGGAGTGCAGGGACAGGGGGGAACGAGCAGTACTTC. The encoded protein is CAWSAGTGGNEQYF.

The chain couples TRBV30 to TRBJ1-2, with a tentative D call TRBD1 (5 bases). The CDR3 is made up of 11 amino acids. V was trimmed by 5 bases and J by 5 bases, leaving 9 bases between them. Germline CDR1 GTSNPN, CDR2 SVGIG (reference sequence). DNA for the CDR3: TGTGCCTGGGGACACCGTTATGGCTACACCTTC. As protein: CAWGHRYGYTF.